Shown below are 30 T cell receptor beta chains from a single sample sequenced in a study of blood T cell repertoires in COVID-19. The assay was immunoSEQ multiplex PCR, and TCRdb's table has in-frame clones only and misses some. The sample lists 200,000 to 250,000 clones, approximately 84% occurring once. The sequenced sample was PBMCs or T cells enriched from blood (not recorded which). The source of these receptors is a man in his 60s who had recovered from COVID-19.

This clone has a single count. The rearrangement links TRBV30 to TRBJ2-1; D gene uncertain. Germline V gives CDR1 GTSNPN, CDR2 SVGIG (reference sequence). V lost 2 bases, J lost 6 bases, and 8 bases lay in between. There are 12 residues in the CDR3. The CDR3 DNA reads TGTGCCTGGAGTCTATCGGTCAATGAGCAGTTCTTC. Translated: CAWSLSVNEQFF.

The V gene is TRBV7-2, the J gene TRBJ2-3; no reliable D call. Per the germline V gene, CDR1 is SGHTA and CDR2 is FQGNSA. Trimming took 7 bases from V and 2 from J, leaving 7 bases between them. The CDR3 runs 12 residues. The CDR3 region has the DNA TGTGCCAGCAATGCGGACACAGATACGCAGTATTTT. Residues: CASNADTDTQYF.

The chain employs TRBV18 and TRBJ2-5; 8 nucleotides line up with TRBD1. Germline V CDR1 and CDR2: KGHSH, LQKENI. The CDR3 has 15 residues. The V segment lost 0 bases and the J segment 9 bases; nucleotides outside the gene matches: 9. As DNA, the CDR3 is TGTGCCAGCTCACCACCGACAGGGGCGCTAAAGGCCCAGTACTTC. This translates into CASSPPTGALKAQYF.

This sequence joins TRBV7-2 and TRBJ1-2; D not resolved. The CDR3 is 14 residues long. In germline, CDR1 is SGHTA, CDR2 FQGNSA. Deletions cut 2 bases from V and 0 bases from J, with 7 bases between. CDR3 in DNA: TGTGCCAGCAGCTTATCCACAGCTAACTATGGCTACACCTTC. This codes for CASSLSTANYGYTF.

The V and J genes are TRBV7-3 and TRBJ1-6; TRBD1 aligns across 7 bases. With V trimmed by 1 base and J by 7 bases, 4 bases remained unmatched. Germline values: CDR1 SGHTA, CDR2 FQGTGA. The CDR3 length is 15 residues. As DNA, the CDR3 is TGTGCCAGCAGCTTAAACAGGGGATCCAATTCACCCCTCCACTTT. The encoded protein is CASSLNRGSNSPLHF.

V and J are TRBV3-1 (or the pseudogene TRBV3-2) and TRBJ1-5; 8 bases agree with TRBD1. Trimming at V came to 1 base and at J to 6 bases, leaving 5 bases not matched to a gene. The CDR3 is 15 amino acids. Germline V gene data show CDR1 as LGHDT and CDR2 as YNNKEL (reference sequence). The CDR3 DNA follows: TGTGCCAGCAGCCAAGGTCCAGGGGGCGGTCAGCCCCAGCATTTT. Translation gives CASSQGPGGGQPQHF.

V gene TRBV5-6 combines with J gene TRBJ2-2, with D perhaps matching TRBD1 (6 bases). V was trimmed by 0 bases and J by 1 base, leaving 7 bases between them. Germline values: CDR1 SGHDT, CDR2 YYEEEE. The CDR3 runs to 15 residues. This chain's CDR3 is CASSLETGNTGELFF. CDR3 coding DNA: TGTGCCAGCAGCTTGGAGACAGGGAACACCGGGGAGCTGTTTTTT.

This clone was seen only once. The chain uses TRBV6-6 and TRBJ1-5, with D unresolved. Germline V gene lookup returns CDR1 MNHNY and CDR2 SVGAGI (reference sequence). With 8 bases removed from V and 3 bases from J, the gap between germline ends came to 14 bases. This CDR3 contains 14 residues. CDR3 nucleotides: TGTGCCAGCGCCCGGGTCGAGGTCAATCAGCCCCAGCATTTT. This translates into CASARVEVNQPQHF.

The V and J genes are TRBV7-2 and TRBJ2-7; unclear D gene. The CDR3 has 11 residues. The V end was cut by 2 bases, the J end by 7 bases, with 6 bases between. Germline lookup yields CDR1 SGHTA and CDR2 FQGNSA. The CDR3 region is CASSLMTEQYF. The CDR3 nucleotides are TGTGCCAGCAGCTTAATGACAGAGCAGTACTTC.

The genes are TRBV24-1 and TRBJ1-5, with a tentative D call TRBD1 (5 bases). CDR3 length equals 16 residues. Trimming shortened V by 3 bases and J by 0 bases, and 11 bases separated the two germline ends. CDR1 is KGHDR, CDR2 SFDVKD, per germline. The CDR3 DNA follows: TGTGCCACCAGTGATGTTGACAGCCCTAGCAATCAGCCCCAGCATTTT. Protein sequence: CATSDVDSPSNQPQHF.

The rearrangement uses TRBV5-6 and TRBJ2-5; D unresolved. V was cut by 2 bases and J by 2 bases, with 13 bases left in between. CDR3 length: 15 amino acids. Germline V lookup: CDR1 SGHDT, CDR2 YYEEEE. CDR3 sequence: CASSFPPPGQETQYF. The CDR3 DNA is TGTGCCAGCAGCTTTCCCCCCCCCGGTCAAGAGACCCAGTACTTC. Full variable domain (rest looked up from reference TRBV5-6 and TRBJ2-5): DAGVTQSPTHLIKTRGQQVTLRCSPKSGHDTVSWYQQALGQGPQFIFQYYEEEERQRGNFPDRFSGHQFPNYSSELNVNALLLGDSALYLCASSFPPPGQETQYFGPGTRLLVL.

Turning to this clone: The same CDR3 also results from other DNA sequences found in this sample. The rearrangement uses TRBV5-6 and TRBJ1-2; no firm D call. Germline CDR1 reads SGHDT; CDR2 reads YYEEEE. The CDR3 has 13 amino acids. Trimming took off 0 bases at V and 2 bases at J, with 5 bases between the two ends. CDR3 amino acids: CASSLGQNYGYTF. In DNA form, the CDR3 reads TGTGCCAGCAGCTTGGGCCAGAACTATGGCTACACCTTC. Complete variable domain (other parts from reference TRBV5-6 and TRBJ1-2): DAGVTQSPTHLIKTRGQQVTLRCSPKSGHDTVSWYQQALGQGPQFIFQYYEEEERQRGNFPDRFSGHQFPNYSSELNVNALLLGDSALYLCASSLGQNYGYTFGSGTRLTVV.

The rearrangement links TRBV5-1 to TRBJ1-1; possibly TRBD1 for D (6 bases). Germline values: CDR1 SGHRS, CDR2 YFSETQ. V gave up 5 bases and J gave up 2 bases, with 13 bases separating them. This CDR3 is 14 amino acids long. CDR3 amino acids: CASSYGQPNTEAFF. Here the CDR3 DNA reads TGCGCCAGCAGTTACGGACAGCCTAACACTGAAGCTTTCTTT.

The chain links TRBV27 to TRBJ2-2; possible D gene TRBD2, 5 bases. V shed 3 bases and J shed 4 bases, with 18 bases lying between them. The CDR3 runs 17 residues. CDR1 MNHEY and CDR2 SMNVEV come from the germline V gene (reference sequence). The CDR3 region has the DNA TGTGCCAGCAGTTTTGAGACCGGAAGGGCGGGCACCGGGGAGCTGTTTTTT. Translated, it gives CASSFETGRAGTGELFF.

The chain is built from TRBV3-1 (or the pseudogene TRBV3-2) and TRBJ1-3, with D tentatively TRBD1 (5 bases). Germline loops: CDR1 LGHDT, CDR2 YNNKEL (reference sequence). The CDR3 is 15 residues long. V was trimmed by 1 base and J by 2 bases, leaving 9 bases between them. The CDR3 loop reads CASSQGSGPGNTIYF. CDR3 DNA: TGTGCCAGCAGCCAAGGGTCAGGGCCTGGAAACACCATATATTTT.

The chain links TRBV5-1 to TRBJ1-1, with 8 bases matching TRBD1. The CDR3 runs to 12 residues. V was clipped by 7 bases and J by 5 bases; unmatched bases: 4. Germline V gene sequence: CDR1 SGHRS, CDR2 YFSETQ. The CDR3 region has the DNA TGCGCCAGCCTCGGACAGGGAACTGAAGCTTTCTTT. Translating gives CASLGQGTEAFF.

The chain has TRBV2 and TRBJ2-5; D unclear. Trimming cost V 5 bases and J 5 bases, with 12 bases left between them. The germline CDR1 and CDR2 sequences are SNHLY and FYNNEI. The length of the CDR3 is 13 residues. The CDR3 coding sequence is TGTGCCAGCAGTTTTCAGGTTGGGGAGACCCAGTACTTC. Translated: CASSFQVGETQYF.

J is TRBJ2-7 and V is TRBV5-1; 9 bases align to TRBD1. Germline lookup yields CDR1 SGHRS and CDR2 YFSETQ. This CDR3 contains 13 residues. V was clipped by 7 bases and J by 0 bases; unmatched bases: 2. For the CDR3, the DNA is TGCGCCAGCCGACAGGGGGGCTCCTACGAGCAGTACTTC. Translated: CASRQGGSYEQYF.

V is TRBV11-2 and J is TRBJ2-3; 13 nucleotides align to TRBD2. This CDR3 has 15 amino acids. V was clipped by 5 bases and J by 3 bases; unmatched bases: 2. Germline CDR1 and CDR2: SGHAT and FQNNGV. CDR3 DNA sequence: TGTGCCAGCAGCAAGGGACTAGCGGGAACAGATACGCAGTATTTT. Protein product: CASSKGLAGTDTQYF. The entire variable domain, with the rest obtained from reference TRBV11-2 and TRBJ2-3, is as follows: EAGVAQSPRYKIIEKRQSVAFWCNPISGHATLYWYQQILGQGPKLLIQFQNNGVVDDSQLPKDRFSAERLKGVDSTLKIQPAKLEDSAVYLCASSKGLAGTDTQYFGPGTRLTVL.

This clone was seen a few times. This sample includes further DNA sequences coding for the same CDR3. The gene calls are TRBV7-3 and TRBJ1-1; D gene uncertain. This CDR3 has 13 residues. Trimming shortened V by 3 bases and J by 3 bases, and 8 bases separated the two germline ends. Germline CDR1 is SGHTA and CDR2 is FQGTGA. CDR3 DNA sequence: TGTGCCAGCAGCTTGAGAGGTGACACTGAAGCTTTCTTT. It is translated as CASSLRGDTEAFF.

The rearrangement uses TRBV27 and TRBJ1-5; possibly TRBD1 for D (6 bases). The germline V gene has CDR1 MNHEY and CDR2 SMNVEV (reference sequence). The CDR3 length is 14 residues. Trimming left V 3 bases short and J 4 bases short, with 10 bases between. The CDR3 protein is CASSLNRVNQPQHF. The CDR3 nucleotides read TGTGCCAGCAGTTTGAACAGGGTGAATCAGCCCCAGCATTTT.

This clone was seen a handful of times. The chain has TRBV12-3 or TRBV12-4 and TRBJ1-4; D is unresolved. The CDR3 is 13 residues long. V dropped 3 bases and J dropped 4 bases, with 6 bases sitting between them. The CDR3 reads CASSFNSNEKLFF. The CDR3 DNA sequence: TGTGCCAGCAGTTTTAACAGTAATGAAAAACTGTTTTTT.

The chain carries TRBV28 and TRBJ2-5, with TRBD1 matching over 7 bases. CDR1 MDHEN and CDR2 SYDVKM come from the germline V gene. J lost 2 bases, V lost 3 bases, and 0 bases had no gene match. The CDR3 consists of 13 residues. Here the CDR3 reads CASSLGQQETQYF. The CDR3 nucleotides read TGTGCCAGCAGTTTGGGACAGCAAGAGACCCAGTACTTC. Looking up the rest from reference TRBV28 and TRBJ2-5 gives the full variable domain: DVKVTQSSRYLVKRTGEKVFLECVQDMDHENMFWYRQDPGLGLRLIYFSYDVKMKEKGDIPEGYSVSREKKERFSLILESASTNQTSMYLCASSLGQQETQYFGPGTRLLVL.

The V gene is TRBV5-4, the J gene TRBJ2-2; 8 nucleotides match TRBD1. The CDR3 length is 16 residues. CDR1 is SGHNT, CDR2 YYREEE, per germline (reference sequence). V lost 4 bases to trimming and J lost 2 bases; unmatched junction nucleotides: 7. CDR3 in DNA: TGTGCCAGCAGCATGCCGGGACAGGAAAACACCGGGGAGCTGTTTTTT. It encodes CASSMPGQENTGELFF.

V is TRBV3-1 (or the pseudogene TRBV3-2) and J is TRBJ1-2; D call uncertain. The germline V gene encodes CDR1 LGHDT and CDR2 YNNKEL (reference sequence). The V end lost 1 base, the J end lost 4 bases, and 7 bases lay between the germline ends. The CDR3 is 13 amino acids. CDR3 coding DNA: TGTGCCAGCAGCCAAGTTGAGGGCTATGGCTACACCTTC. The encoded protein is CASSQVEGYGYTF.

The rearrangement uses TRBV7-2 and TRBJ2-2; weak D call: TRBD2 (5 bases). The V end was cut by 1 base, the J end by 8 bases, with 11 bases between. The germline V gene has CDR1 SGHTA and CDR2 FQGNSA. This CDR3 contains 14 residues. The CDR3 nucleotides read TGTGCCAGCAGCTTAGTCCCCAGGACTGGGGAGCTGTTTTTT. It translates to CASSLVPRTGELFF. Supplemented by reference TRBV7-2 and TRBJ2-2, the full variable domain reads GAGVSQSPSNKVTEKGKDVELRCDPISGHTALYWYRQSLGQGLEFLIYFQGNSAPDKSGLPSDRFSAERTGGSVSTLTIQRTQQEDSAVYLCASSLVPRTGELFFGEGSRLTVL.

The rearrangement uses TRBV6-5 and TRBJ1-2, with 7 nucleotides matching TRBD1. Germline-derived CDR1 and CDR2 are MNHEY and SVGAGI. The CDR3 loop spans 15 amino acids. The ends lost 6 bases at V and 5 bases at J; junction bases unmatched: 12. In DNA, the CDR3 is TGTGCCAGCAGCTCTACAGGGGTTAACATTTATGGCTACACCTTC. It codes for CASSSTGVNIYGYTF.

CDR3 in amino acids: CASSPRGGQETQYF. In DNA, the CDR3 is TGTGCCAGCTCACCACGCGGGGGGCAAGAGACCCAGTACTTC. The V and J genes are TRBV18 and TRBJ2-5; 8 nucleotides match TRBD2. Germline V lookup: CDR1 KGHSH, CDR2 LQKENI. The CDR3 sequence is 14 residues long. Trimming removed 1 base from V and 2 bases from J; junction bases left unmatched: 0.

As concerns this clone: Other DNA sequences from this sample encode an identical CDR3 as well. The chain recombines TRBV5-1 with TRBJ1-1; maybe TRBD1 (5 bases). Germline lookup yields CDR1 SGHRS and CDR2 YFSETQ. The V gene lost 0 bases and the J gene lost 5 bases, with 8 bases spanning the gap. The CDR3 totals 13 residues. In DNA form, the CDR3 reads TGCGCCAGCAGCTTGGCCCCAGGGACTGAAGCTTTCTTT. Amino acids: CASSLAPGTEAFF.

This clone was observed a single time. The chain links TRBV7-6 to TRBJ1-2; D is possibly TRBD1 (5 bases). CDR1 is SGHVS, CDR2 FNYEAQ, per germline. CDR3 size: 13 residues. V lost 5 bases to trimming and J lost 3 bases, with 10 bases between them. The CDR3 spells CASSPGHDYGYTF. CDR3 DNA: TGTGCCAGCAGCCCCGGACACGACTATGGCTACACCTTC. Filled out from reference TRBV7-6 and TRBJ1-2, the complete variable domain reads GAGVSQSPRYKVTKRGQDVALRCDPISGHVSLYWYRQALGQGPEFLTYFNYEAQQDKSGLPNDRFSAERPEGSISTLTIQRTEQRDSAMYRCASSPGHDYGYTFGSGTRLTVV.